The sequence of this T cell receptor (beta chain) was determined in a study of cytomegalovirus exposure and HLA in healthy donors. It was with 60 Vbeta and 13 Jbeta primers that the PCR ran. TCRdb's table, derived via immunoSEQ multiplex PCR, lists solely in-frame clones and lacks some. Here the sample spans around 99,000 clones, roughly three fifths being singletons. The CDR3 has 14 residues. The V and J ends lost 0 bases and 3 bases respectively, with 10 bases between them. Germline values: CDR1 SGHRS, CDR2 YFSETQ. In its sample, this clone was seen a few times. Specimen: PBMCs. The clonotype was recovered from a woman aged 25 to 39 in good health and CMV-seronegative. This chain uses TRBV5-1 with TRBJ2-7, with TRBD1 as a possible D gene (5 bases). The CDR3 reads CASSLARANYEQYF. In DNA form, the CDR3 reads TGCGCCAGCAGCTTGGCCAGGGCAAACTACGAGCAGTACTTC. The complete variable domain, with remaining parts taken from reference TRBV5-1 and TRBJ2-7, reads KAGVTQTPRYLIKTRGQQVTLSCSPISGHRSVSWYQQTPGQGLQFLFEYFSETQRNKGNFPGRFSGRQFSNSRSEMNVSTLELGDSALYLCASSLARANYEQYFGPGTRLTVT.